The 7 T cell receptor beta chains reported below all come from one sample, sequenced in a study of blood T cell repertoires in COVID-19 (dated by TCRdb to the early 2020s). Libraries came from the immunoSEQ multiplex PCR assay. As stored in TCRdb, this immuneACCESS dataset retains in-frame rearrangements with V and J assigned. A fraction of the clones does not appear; measured against another copy, unresolved V genes explain less than half of the discrepancy, and the remainder lacks a known reason. The sample profile shows some 17,000 clones; 75% to 90% of them were found once. About 13% of the sample is held by the ten biggest clonotypes. Sample: peripheral blood. Receptors were obtained from a man in his sixties with active COVID-19.

This clone was observed a handful of times. This chain joins TRBV6-5 and TRBJ2-7, with 9 nucleotides matching TRBD1. Trimming removed 6 bases from V and 5 bases from J; junction bases left unmatched: 2. The CDR3 spans 12 residues. Germline V lookup: CDR1 MNHEY, CDR2 SVGAGI. The CDR3 reads CASRGQGNEQYF. The CDR3 DNA reads as TGTGCCAGCAGAGGACAGGGGAACGAGCAGTACTTC.

The chain couples TRBV10-3 to TRBJ2-5; tentative D call: TRBD1 (5 bases). The CDR3 length is 13 residues. Germline assignment: CDR1 ENHRY and CDR2 SYGVKD. Trimming cost V 4 bases and J 3 bases, with 9 bases left between them. The CDR3 is CAISGAGKETQYF. In nucleotides, the CDR3 is TGTGCCATCAGTGGGGCAGGGAAAGAGACCCAGTACTTC.

The chain couples TRBV7-9 to TRBJ2-1; 12 nucleotides line up with TRBD2. J lost 7 bases, V lost 2 bases, and 12 bases had no gene match. The CDR3 is 18 amino acids. From germline, CDR1 is SEHNR and CDR2 FQNEAQ (reference sequence). The CDR3 DNA reads TGTGCCAGCAGCTTACCCCATCGACTAGCGGGAGTCCGGAATGAGCAGTTCTTC. This encodes CASSLPHRLAGVRNEQFF.

This clone was seen more than once but under ten times. This chain joins TRBV19 and TRBJ1-5; possibly TRBD1 for D (6 bases). Trimming removed 6 bases at V and 8 bases at J, with 26 bases between. Germline V gene sequence: CDR1 LNHDA, CDR2 SQIVND (reference sequence). The CDR3 has 17 residues. The CDR3 nucleotides are TGTGCCAGTAGCCTCCTTGGGGCCGCTCAGGGGAGCAAGCCCCAGCATTTT. Encoded protein: CASSLLGAAQGSKPQHF.

In nucleotides, the CDR3 is TGTGCCAGCAGCCGAGCGGGAGGCCGTCATTCCGAGCAGTACTTC. Encoded protein: CASSRAGGRHSEQYF. V usage is TRBV3-1 (or the pseudogene TRBV3-2) and J usage is TRBJ2-7; 9 bases match TRBD2. With V trimmed by 4 bases and J by 6 bases, 10 bases remained unmatched. The CDR3 has 15 residues. The germline V gene has CDR1 LGHDT and CDR2 YNNKEL (reference sequence).

The V and J genes are TRBV4-2 and TRBJ2-1, with 11 bases lining up with TRBD2. The CDR3 covers 15 residues. Germline CDR1 reads LGHNA; CDR2 reads YNFKEQ. Trimming took 0 bases from V and 5 from J; bases not matched to a gene: 0. The CDR3 sequence: CASSQEGLADNEQFF. The DNA for the CDR3 is TGTGCCAGCAGCCAAGAGGGACTAGCGGACAATGAGCAGTTCTTC.

The chain joins TRBV7-9 to TRBJ2-1; D is ambiguous. The CDR3 is made up of 13 amino acids. The germline CDR1 and CDR2 sequences are SEHNR and FQNEAQ (reference sequence). V lost 3 bases to trimming and J lost 3 bases, with 6 bases between them. The CDR3 loop is CASSFSHYNEQFF. In DNA form, the CDR3 reads TGTGCCAGCAGCTTCAGTCACTACAATGAGCAGTTCTTC.